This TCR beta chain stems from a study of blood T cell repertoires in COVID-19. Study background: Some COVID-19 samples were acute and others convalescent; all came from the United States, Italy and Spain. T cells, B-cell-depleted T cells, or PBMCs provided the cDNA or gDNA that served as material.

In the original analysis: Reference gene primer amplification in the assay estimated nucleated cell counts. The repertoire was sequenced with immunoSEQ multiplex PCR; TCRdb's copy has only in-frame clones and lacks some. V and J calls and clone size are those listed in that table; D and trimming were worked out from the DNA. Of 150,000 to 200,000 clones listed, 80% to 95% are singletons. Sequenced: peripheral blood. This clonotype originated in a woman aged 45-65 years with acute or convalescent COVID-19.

CDR3 nucleotides: TGTGCCAGCAGTTACAGACCGGGACAGGGAGGCGGGGAGCTGTTTTTT. Protein: CASSYRPGQGGGELFF. The chain employs TRBV6-5 and TRBJ2-2; TRBD1 matches at 9 bases. The CDR3 loop spans 16 amino acids. Trimming took 2 bases from V and 7 from J; bases not matched to a gene: 8. Looked up from germline, CDR1 is MNHEY and CDR2 is SVGAGI.